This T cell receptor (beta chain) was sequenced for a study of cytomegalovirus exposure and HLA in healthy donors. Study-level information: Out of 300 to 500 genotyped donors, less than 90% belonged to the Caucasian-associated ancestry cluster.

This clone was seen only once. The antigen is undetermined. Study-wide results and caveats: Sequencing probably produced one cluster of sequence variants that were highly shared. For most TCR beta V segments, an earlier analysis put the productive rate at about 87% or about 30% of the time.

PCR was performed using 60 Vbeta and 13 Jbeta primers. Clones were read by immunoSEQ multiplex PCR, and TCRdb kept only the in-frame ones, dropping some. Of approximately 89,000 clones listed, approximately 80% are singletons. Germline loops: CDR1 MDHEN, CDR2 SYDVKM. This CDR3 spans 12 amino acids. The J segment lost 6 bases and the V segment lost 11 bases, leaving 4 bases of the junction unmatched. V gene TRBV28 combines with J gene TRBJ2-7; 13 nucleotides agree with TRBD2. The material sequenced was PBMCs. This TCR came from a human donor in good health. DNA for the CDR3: TGTGCCTGGACTAGCGGGAGTCGCGAGCAGTACTTC. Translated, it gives CAWTSGSREQYF.